Shown below are 27 T cell receptor beta chains from a single sample sequenced in a study of T cells after yellow fever vaccination (dated by TCRdb to about 2019). The treatment or condition label, as the study defines it: live attenuated yellow fever vaccine strain. Libraries were prepared through 5' RACE. This sample was sequenced with an Illumina HiSeq 2500. TCRdb ran its own pipeline on the public reads, namely fastp trimming at Q25 and MiXCR clone calling, and kept in-frame beta chains. Rows merge per CDR3 protein into single entries with the most common DNA and genes. Recorded for this sample are around 40,000 distinct CDR3 sequences; almost 7% of them occurred a single time. The ten largest clones take up approximately 16% of the sample. Sequenced here: CD8+ T cells not binding an NS4B(214-222) dextramer, sorted from PBMCs, sampled 45 days after the yellow fever booster vaccination. Read against the paper, the sample's cell subset or site label means: NS4B epitope dextramer-negative CD8 T cells. The receptors come from a man aged 25-45 years who received the YFV17D yellow fever vaccine.

This clonotype was counted at least ten times. V usage is TRBV15 and J usage is TRBJ2-5, with D maybe TRBD1 (6 bases). CDR3 length equals 13 residues. V was clipped by 5 bases and J by 5 bases, with 12 bases between them. Germline V gene lookup returns CDR1 LNHNV and CDR2 YYDKDF (reference sequence). The CDR3 DNA reads as TGTGCCACCAGCGTACAGGGTACTGAGACCCAGTACTTC. Translating it yields CATSVQGTETQYF. Full variable domain (rest looked up from reference TRBV15 and TRBJ2-5): DAMVIQNPRYQVTQFGKPVTLSCSQTLNHNVMYWYQQKSSQAPKLLFHYYDKDFNNEADTPDNFQSRRPNTSFCFLDIRSPGLGDTAMYLCATSVQGTETQYFGPGTRLLVL.

V usage is TRBV3-1 and J usage is TRBJ2-2; the D is unclear. This CDR3 is 15 amino acids long. Germline CDR1 and CDR2: LGHDT and YNNKEL (reference sequence). Trimming took off 3 bases at V and 3 bases at J, with 11 bases between the two ends. The CDR3 nucleotides read TGTGCCAGCAGCCAGGACCAATACGACACCGGGGAGCTGTTTTTT. It is translated as CASSQDQYDTGELFF. Based on the CDR3 plus reference TRBV3-1 and TRBJ2-2, the full variable domain is DTAVSQTPKYLVTQMGNDKSIKCEQNLGHDTMYWYKQDSKKFLKIMFSYNNKELIINETVPNRFSPKSPDKAHLNLHINSLELGDSAVYFCASSQDQYDTGELFFGEGSRLTVL.

This clonotype was seen repeatedly, ten times or more. This chain links TRBV12-3 or TRBV12-4 with TRBJ2-7; 7 nucleotides line up with TRBD1. The V segment lost 7 bases and the J segment 3 bases; nucleotides outside the gene matches: 9. This CDR3 is built from 14 residues. The CDR3 bases are TGTGCCAGCACCCAGACAGGGTCGGGCTACGAGCAGTACTTC. Translated: CASTQTGSGYEQYF.

This clonotype was found many times. The chain joins TRBV3-1 to TRBJ1-1, with D tentatively TRBD1 (6 bases). This CDR3 is built from 14 residues. The ends were cut back, 7 bases at V and 0 bases at J, with 12 bases in the middle. Looked up from germline, CDR1 is LGHDT and CDR2 is YNNKEL (reference sequence). The CDR3 loop is CASKGVELNTEAFF. For the CDR3, the DNA is TGTGCCAGCAAGGGGGTCGAGTTGAACACTGAAGCTTTCTTT. Full variable domain (missing parts from reference TRBV3-1 and TRBJ1-1): DTAVSQTPKYLVTQMGNDKSIKCEQNLGHDTMYWYKQDSKKFLKIMFSYNNKELIINETVPNRFSPKSPDKAHLNLHINSLELGDSAVYFCASKGVELNTEAFFGQGTRLTVV.

This clonotype was seen at least ten times. The gene calls are TRBV10-3 and TRBJ2-3; TRBD1 agrees at 9 bases. Germline values: CDR1 ENHRY, CDR2 SYGVKD. This CDR3 has 14 amino acids. With V trimmed by 7 bases and J by 6 bases, 8 bases remained unmatched. CDR3 bases: TGTGCCATCAAAGACAGGGGGGAAGGTGATACGCAGTATTTT. Its translation is CAIKDRGEGDTQYF.

This clonotype came up many times. CDR3 amino acids: CASSLSMSRGGFLYEQYF. CDR3 bases: TGTGCCAGCAGTTTATCCATGAGCCGCGGAGGGTTCCTTTACGAGCAGTACTTC. This chain joins TRBV27 and TRBJ2-7; D perhaps matches TRBD2 (6 bases). There are 18 residues in the CDR3. The V gene lost 0 bases and the J gene lost 4 bases, with 22 bases spanning the gap. CDR1 is MNHEY, CDR2 SMNVEV, per germline (reference sequence).

This clonotype was picked up many times. The V and J genes are TRBV10-2 and TRBJ1-1; unclear D gene. Germline V gene lookup returns CDR1 WSHSY and CDR2 SAAADI. V was trimmed by 2 bases and J by 5 bases, leaving 9 bases between them. The CDR3 is 13 residues long. CDR3 sequence reads: CASSETSRTEAFF. The DNA for the CDR3 is TGCGCCAGCAGTGAGACGTCAAGGACTGAAGCTTTCTTT.

With regard to this clonotype: It may be a read error: a sequence one base away is much more abundant. The chain recombines TRBV6-5 with TRBJ2-5; the D gene is possibly TRBD1 (6 bases). The V gene's germline CDR1 is MNHEY and CDR2 SVGAGI. The CDR3 spans 14 residues. V was clipped by 4 bases and J by 2 bases, with 11 bases between them. In DNA, the CDR3 is TGTGCCAGCAGTTGCATGGGGACACAAGAGACCCAGTACTTC. This sequence encodes CASSCMGTQETQYF.

The sample holds many counts of this clonotype. The V and J genes are TRBV28 and TRBJ2-7, with D uncertain. Trimming stripped 5 bases from V and 4 bases from J, with 9 bases between. The CDR3 runs to 12 residues. Germline V lookup: CDR1 MDHEN, CDR2 SYDVKM. The CDR3 is CASSPPQYEQYF. The CDR3 nucleotides are TGTGCCAGCAGTCCACCCCAGTACGAGCAGTACTTC.

The gene calls are TRBV10-2 and TRBJ2-1; D could derive from TRBD1 or TRBD2 (5 bases each). This CDR3 contains 15 residues. V was pared by 4 bases and J by 4 bases, with 14 bases between. The germline gives CDR1 WSHSY, CDR2 SAAADI. The CDR3 bases are TGCGCCAGCAGTGTAATGGGGGACCCATACAATGAGCAGTTCTTC. This sequence encodes CASSVMGDPYNEQFF.

This clonotype has a count of ten or more. The chain employs TRBV7-9 and TRBJ2-1; D is uncertain. V lost 1 base and J lost 8, with 12 bases in between. CDR1 is SEHNR and CDR2 is FQNEAQ in the germline V gene (reference sequence). The CDR3 sequence is 14 residues long. This CDR3 reads CASSLDPGHHEQFF. The CDR3 nucleotides are TGTGCCAGCAGCTTAGATCCGGGCCACCATGAGCAGTTCTTC. The complete variable domain, with remaining parts taken from reference TRBV7-9 and TRBJ2-1, reads DTGVSQNPRHKITKRGQNVTFRCDPISEHNRLYWYRQTLGQGPEFLTYFQNEAQLEKSRLLSDRFSAERPKGSFSTLEIQRTEQGDSAMYLCASSLDPGHHEQFFGPGTRLTVL.

There are many counts of this clonotype. The chain is built from TRBV15 and TRBJ1-2; 8 bases map to TRBD1. CDR3 length equals 14 residues. V trimming: 3 bases; J trimming: 8 bases; junction bases outside the gene matches: 8. Germline lookup yields CDR1 LNHNV and CDR2 YYDKDF (reference sequence). CDR3 region: CATSRDREAWGYTF. DNA for the CDR3: TGTGCCACCAGCAGGGACAGGGAAGCTTGGGGCTACACCTTC.

This chain joins TRBV2 and TRBJ2-3, with 8 bases matching TRBD1. Germline V lookup: CDR1 SNHLY, CDR2 FYNNEI. Trimming took 3 bases from V and 0 from J; bases not matched to a gene: 5. The CDR3 consists of 16 residues. CDR3 coding DNA: TGTGCCAGCAGTGATCTGGACAGGGTTAGCACAGATACGCAGTATTTT. This codes for CASSDLDRVSTDTQYF.

This clonotype was counted ten times or more. J is TRBJ2-1 and V is TRBV4-3; 7 bases agree with TRBD2. CDR1 is LGHNA, CDR2 YSLEER, per germline. V shed 2 bases and J 2 bases; nucleotides not matched to a gene: 6. The CDR3 has 16 amino acids. Written as DNA, the CDR3 is TGCGCCAGCAGCCAACAATCTGGACTAGCCTACAATGAGCAGTTCTTC. This sequence encodes CASSQQSGLAYNEQFF.

This clonotype was recorded many times. The chain couples TRBV12-3 or TRBV12-4 to TRBJ2-7; D gene unclear. Trimming left V 5 bases short and J 2 bases short, with 4 bases between. The CDR3 is 11 residues long. The DNA of the CDR3 is TGTGCCAGCAGTAGAACCTACGAGCAGTACTTC. Protein: CASSRTYEQYF.

Ten or more counts support this clonotype. V and J are TRBV6-5 and TRBJ2-5, with TRBD2 identical over 7 bases. After removal of 5 bases from V and 2 bases from J, the junction contained 2 bases not matched to a gene. The CDR3 runs to 13 residues. CDR1 and CDR2 from the germline V gene are MNHEY and SVGAGI. This CDR3 reads CASSPSGQETQYF. For the CDR3, the DNA is TGTGCCAGCAGTCCTAGCGGACAAGAGACCCAGTACTTC.

This clonotype was counted ten times or more. The rearrangement links TRBV28 to TRBJ2-5, with D possibly called TRBD1 or TRBD2 (6 bases each). This CDR3 is 13 amino acids long. The germline V gene encodes CDR1 MDHEN and CDR2 SYDVKM. The V and J ends lost 8 bases and 4 bases respectively, with 14 bases between them. Here the CDR3 reads CASVGGGGETQYF. In DNA, the CDR3 is TGTGCCAGCGTAGGGGGAGGCGGAGAGACCCAGTACTTC.

This clonotype came up many times. V and J are TRBV15 and TRBJ2-5; D not resolved. Per germline, CDR1 LNHNV and CDR2 YYDKDF (reference sequence). Trimming pared 0 bases from V and 5 bases from J, leaving 10 bases between. The CDR3 covers 14 residues. Here the CDR3 reads CATSRDRTLETQYF. The CDR3 DNA sequence: TGTGCCACCAGCAGAGATCGAACTTTGGAGACCCAGTACTTC.

This clonotype was observed many times. The chain has TRBV4-3 and TRBJ2-5; D is undetermined. CDR1 and CDR2 (germline): LGHNA, YSLEER. CDR3 size: 13 residues. Trimming stripped 4 bases from V and 4 bases from J, with 10 bases between. Here the CDR3 reads CASSPWVLETQYF. DNA of the CDR3: TGCGCCAGCAGCCCCTGGGTTTTAGAGACCCAGTACTTC.

The rearrangement joins TRBV5-1 to TRBJ1-2; the D gene is possibly TRBD1 (5 bases). Germline values: CDR1 SGHRS, CDR2 YFSETQ. V shed 0 bases and J shed 4 bases, with 10 bases lying between them. This CDR3 region has 14 residues. Here the CDR3 reads CASSLEGDSYGYTF. Here the CDR3 DNA reads TGCGCCAGCAGCTTGGAAGGTGACAGCTATGGCTACACCTTC.

This clonotype was counted ten times or more. V is TRBV14 and J is TRBJ2-7; possibly TRBD1 for D (6 bases). The V gene's germline CDR1 is SGHDN and CDR2 FVKESK. This CDR3 is built from 17 residues. Trimming took off 4 bases at V and 0 bases at J, with 19 bases between the two ends. The DNA of the CDR3 is TGTGCCAGCAGCCCGGTTATCGGGACAACCTACTCCTACGAGCAGTACTTC. This sequence encodes CASSPVIGTTYSYEQYF.

This clonotype was detected ten times or more. The chain carries TRBV5-1 and TRBJ2-7, with unresolved D. CDR1 is SGHRS and CDR2 is YFSETQ in the germline V gene. The CDR3 consists of 13 residues. With 3 bases removed from V and 3 bases from J, the gap between germline ends came to 10 bases. The chain's CDR3 is CASSSDAFYEQYF. CDR3 in DNA: TGCGCCAGCAGCTCCGATGCCTTCTACGAGCAGTACTTC.

This clonotype was picked up many times. The J gene is TRBJ2-3, the V gene TRBV12-3 or TRBV12-4; 8 bases agree with TRBD2. V lost 7 bases, J lost 4 bases, and 4 bases stayed unmatched. The CDR3 is made up of 13 amino acids. The DNA for the CDR3 is TGTGCCAGCAACTTCGGGGGGGCAGATACGCAGTATTTT. Translation: CASNFGGADTQYF.

This clonotype occurred many times. The rearrangement uses TRBV5-6 and TRBJ2-1; no clear D. Germline lookup yields CDR1 SGHDT and CDR2 YYEEEE. Trimming took 2 bases from V and 8 from J, leaving 14 bases between them. The CDR3 consists of 14 residues. CDR3 in DNA: TGTGCCAGCAGCTTTGTTTTCCCGTCCGATGAGCAGTTCTTC. Encoded protein: CASSFVFPSDEQFF.

This clonotype was seen ten or more times. The V gene is TRBV5-1, the J gene TRBJ2-2, with a weak D call TRBD2 (6 bases). Germline CDR1 is SGHRS and CDR2 is YFSETQ. There are 14 residues in the CDR3. Trimming stripped 2 bases from V and 5 bases from J, with 10 bases between. CDR3 amino acids: CASSFPEGTGELFF. The CDR3 DNA sequence: TGCGCCAGCAGCTTTCCGGAGGGGACCGGGGAGCTGTTTTTT. Looking up the rest from reference TRBV5-1 and TRBJ2-2 gives the full variable domain: KAGVTQTPRYLIKTRGQQVTLSCSPISGHRSVSWYQQTPGQGLQFLFEYFSETQRNKGNFPGRFSGRQFSNSRSEMNVSTLELGDSALYLCASSFPEGTGELFFGEGSRLTVL.

The genes are TRBV12-3 or TRBV12-4 and TRBJ2-7; D possibly corresponds to TRBD2 (6 bases). The CDR3 loop spans 12 amino acids. V lost 8 bases, J lost 6 bases, and 14 bases lay in between. CDR3 amino acids: CASGVSGPEQYF. In DNA form, the CDR3 reads TGTGCCAGCGGAGTTAGCGGTCCCGAGCAGTACTTC.

This clonotype was seen ten or more times. The chain is built from TRBV6-2 or TRBV6-3 and TRBJ2-7; a weak D match, TRBD1 (6 bases). The length of the CDR3 is 15 residues. V was pared by 6 bases and J by 0 bases, with 15 bases between. Germline lookup yields CDR1 MNHEY and CDR2 SVGEGT. CDR3 region: CASRRADSSSYEQYF. CDR3 DNA sequence: TGTGCCAGCAGAAGGGCGGACAGCAGCTCCTACGAGCAGTACTTC.